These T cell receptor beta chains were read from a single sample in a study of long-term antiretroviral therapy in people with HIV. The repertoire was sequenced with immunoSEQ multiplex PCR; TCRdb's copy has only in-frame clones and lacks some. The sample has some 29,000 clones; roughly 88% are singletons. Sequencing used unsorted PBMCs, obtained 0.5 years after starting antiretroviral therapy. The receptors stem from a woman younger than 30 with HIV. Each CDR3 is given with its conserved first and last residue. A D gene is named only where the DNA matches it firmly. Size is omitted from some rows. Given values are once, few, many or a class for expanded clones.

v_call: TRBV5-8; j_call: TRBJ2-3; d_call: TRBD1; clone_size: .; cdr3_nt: TGTGCCAGCAGCTTAAACAGGGGGCGCCTCACAGATACGCAGTATTTT; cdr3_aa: CASSLNRGRLTDTQYF
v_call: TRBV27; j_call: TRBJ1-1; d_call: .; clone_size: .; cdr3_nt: TGTGCCAGCAGTAGGGGTTTAGTGAACACTGAAGCTTTCTTT; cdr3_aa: CASSRGLVNTEAFF
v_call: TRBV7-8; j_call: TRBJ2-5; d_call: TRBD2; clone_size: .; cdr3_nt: TGTGCCAGCACCCCGACTAGCGGGAGGGAGACCCAGTACTTC; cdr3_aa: CASTPTSGRETQYF
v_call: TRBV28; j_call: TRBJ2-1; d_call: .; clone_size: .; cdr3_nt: TGTGCCAGCAGTTTAAATGAGCAGTTCTTC; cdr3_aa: CASSLNEQFF
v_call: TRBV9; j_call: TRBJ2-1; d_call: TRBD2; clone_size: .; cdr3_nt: TGTGCCAGCAGCGTGGGGAGCGGGAGCTCCTACAATGAGCAGTTCTTC; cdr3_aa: CASSVGSGSSYNEQFF
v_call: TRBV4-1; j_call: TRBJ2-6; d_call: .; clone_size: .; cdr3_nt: TGCGCCAGCAGCCAAGAGAGGGGACGGGAAAACGTCCTGACTTTC; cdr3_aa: CASSQERGRENVLTF
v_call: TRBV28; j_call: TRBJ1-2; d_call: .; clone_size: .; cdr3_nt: TGTGCCAGCAGTTTTTCCGGCAGTAACTATGGCTACACCTTC; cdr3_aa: CASSFSGSNYGYTF
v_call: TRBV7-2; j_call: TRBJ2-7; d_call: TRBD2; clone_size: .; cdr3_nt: TGTGCCAGCAGCTTAGGCCCCAAACTAGCGAACTCCTACGAGCAGTACTTC; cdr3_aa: CASSLGPKLANSYEQYF
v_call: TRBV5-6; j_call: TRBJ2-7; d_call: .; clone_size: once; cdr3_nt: TGTGCCAGCAGCTTGGGGGCGCAACCCTACGAGCAGTACTTC; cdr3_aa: CASSLGAQPYEQYF
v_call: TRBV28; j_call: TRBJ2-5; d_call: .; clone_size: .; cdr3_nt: TGTGCCAGCCGCTCTCCCTATCGGGAAGGGGCTCGCATGTGGGAGACCCAGTACTTC; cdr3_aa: CASRSPYREGARMWETQYF
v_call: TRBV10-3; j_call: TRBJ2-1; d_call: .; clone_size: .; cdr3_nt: TGTGCCATCAGTGAGGTGACAGGCAATGAGCAGTTCTTC; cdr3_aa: CAISEVTGNEQFF
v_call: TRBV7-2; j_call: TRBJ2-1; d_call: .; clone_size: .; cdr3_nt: TGTGCCAGCAGCTTACAAGCGGGCTCCTACAATGAGCAGTTCTTC; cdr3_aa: CASSLQAGSYNEQFF
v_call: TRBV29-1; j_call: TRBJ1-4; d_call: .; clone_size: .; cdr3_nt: TGCAGCGTTGAAGCCTCGGGAACTAATGAAAAACTGTTTTTT; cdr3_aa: CSVEASGTNEKLFF
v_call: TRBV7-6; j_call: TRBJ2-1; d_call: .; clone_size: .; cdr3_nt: TGTGCCAGCAGCTTAGTTGGGAGCCGTGGGTACAATGAGCAGTTCTTC; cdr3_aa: CASSLVGSRGYNEQFF
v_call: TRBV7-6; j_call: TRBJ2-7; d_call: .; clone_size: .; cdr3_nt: TGTGCCAGCAGCTTAGGTTGGTCAGGGGAGGAAAGCTACGAGCAGTACTTC; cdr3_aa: CASSLGWSGEESYEQYF
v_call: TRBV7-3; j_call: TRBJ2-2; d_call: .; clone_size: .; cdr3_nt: TGTGCCAGCAGCTTAAATGAACCATCAAACACCGGGGAGCTGTTTTTT; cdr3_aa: CASSLNEPSNTGELFF
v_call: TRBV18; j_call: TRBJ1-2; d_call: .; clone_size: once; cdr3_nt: TGTGCCAGCTCACCAGCAACTAACTATGGCTACACCTTC; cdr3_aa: CASSPATNYGYTF
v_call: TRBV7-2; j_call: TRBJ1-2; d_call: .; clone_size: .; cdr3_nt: TGTGCCAGCAGCTTAGCCACAGCAGATGGCTACACCTTC; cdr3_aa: CASSLATADGYTF
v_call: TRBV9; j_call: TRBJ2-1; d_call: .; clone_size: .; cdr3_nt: TGTGCCAGCAGCGTAGGGTCCTTTTTCAGCTCCTACAATGAGCAGTTCTTC; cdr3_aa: CASSVGSFFSSYNEQFF
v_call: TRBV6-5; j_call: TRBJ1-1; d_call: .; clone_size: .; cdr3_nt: TGTGCCAGCAGTTACGGTACCACTGAAGCTTTCTTT; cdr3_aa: CASSYGTTEAFF
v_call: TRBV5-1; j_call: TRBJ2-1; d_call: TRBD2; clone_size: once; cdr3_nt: TGCGCCAGCAGCTTTCTGGGGGGGACTAGCGGGAGGAATGAGCAGTTCTTC; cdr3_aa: CASSFLGGTSGRNEQFF
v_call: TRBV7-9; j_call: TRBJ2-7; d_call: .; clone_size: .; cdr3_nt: TGTGCCAGCAGCTTAGGATTACAGGACCCGCAGTACTTC; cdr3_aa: CASSLGLQDPQYF
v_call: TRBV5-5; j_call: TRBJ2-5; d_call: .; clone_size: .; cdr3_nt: TGTGCCAGCAGCTTGGGCCGGGACGGAGAAGAGACCCAGTACTTC; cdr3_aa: CASSLGRDGEETQYF
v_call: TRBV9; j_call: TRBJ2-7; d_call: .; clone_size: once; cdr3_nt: TGTGCCAGCAGCGTAGGTGTCGCCTCCTACGAGCAGTACTTC; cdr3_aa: CASSVGVASYEQYF
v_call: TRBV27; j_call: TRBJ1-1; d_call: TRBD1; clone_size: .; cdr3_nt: TGTGCCAGCAGTCTGCGTCAGGGGGGGGTCAGTAGCACTGAAGCTTTCTTT; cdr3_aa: CASSLRQGGVSSTEAFF
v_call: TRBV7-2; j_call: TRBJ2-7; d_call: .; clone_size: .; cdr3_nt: TGTGCCAGCAGCCCCCCCTTTAAACCCACCTACGAGCAGTACTTC; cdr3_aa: CASSPPFKPTYEQYF
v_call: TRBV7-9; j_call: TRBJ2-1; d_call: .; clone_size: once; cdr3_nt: TGTGCCAGCAGCTTCTTGGGCGGGTCTCCCTACAATGAGCAGTTCTTC; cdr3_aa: CASSFLGGSPYNEQFF
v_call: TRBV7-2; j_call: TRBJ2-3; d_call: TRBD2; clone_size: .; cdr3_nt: TGTGCCAGCAGCTTAGCGGGCCAGCGGGAGTCCCCAGATACGCAGTATTTT; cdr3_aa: CASSLAGQRESPDTQYF
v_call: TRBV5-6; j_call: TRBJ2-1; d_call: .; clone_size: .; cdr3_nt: TGTGCCAGCAGCGCCACCCTAGGAACCTACAATGAGCAGTTCTTC; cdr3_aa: CASSATLGTYNEQFF
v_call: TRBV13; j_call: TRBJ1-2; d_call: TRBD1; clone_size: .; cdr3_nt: TGTGCCAGCAGCTCGACAGGGTTTGGCTACACCTTC; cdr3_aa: CASSSTGFGYTF
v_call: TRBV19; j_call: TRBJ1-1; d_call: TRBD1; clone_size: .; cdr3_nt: TGTGCCAGTAGCCCAACCTACCCGGGACAGGGCAACACTGAAGCTTTCTTT; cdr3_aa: CASSPTYPGQGNTEAFF
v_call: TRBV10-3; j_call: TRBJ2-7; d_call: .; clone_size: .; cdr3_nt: TGTGCCACCAAGTCTAATAGCGATCTCTCCTACGAGCAGTACTTC; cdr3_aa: CATKSNSDLSYEQYF
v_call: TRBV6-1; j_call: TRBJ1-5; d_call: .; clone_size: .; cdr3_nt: TGTGCCAGCAGTGAACCCCGATGGGTAGGTCAGCCCCAGCATTTT; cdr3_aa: CASSEPRWVGQPQHF
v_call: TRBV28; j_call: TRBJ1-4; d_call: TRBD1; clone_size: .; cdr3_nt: TGTGCCAGCACCCGGACAGGGTTCAATAATGAAAAACTGTTTTTT; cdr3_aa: CASTRTGFNNEKLFF
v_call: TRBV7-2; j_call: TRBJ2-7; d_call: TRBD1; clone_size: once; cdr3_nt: TGTGCCAGCAGCACCGGGACAGGCTTCTCCTACGAGCAGTACTTC; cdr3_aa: CASSTGTGFSYEQYF